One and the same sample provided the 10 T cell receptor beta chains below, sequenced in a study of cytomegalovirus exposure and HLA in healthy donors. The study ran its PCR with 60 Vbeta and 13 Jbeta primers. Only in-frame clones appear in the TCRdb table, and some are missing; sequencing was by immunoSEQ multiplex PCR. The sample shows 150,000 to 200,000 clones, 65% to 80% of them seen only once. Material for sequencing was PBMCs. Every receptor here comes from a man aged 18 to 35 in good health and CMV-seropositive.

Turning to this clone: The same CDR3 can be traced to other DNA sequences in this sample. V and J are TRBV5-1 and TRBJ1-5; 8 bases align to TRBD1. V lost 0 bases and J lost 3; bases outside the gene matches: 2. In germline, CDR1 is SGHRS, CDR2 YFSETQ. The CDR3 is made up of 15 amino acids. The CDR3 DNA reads TGCGCCAGCAGCTTGGCAGGGGGCCCCAATCAGCCCCAGCATTTT. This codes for CASSLAGGPNQPQHF.

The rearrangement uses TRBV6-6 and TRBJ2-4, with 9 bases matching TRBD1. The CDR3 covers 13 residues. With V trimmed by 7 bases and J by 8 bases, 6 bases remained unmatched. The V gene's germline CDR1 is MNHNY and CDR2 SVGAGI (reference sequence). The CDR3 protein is CASTSGQGYIQYF. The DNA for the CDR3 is TGTGCCAGCACCTCGGGACAGGGTTACATTCAGTACTTC.

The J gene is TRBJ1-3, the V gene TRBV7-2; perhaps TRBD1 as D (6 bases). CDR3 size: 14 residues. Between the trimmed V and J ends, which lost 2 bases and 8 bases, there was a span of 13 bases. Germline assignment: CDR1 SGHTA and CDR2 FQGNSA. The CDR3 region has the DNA TGTGCCAGCAGCTTAACAGGGCTGGGCGACACCATATATTTT. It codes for CASSLTGLGDTIYF.

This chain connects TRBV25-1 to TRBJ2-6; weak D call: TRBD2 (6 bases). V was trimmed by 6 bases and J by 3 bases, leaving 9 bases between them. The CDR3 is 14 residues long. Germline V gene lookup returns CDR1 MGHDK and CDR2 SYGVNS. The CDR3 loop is CASSKAGGANVLTF. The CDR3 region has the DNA TGTGCCAGCAGCAAAGCGGGTGGGGCCAACGTCCTGACTTTC.

CDR3 loop: CASSLRTSGSSYNEQFF. The CDR3 coding sequence is TGCGCCAGCAGTTTAAGGACTAGCGGGAGCTCCTACAATGAGCAGTTCTTC. The chain employs TRBV10-1 and TRBJ2-1, with TRBD2 identical over 13 bases. The CDR3 covers 17 residues. V was pared by 5 bases and J by 0 bases, with 4 bases of the junction left unmatched. Germline CDR1 WNHNN, CDR2 SYGVQD (reference sequence).

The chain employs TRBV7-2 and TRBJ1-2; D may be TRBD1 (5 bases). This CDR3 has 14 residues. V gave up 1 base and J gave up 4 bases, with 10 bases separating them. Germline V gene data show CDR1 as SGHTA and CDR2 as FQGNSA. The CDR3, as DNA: TGTGCCAGCAGCTTAGATGGGACTGTCTATGGCTACACCTTC. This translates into CASSLDGTVYGYTF.

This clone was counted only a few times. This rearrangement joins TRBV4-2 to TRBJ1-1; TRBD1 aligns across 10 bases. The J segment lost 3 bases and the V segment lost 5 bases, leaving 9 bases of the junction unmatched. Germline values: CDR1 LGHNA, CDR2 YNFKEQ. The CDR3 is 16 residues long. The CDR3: CASSSRTGTGDTEAFF. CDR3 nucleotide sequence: TGTGCCAGCAGCTCCCGAACCGGGACAGGGGACACTGAAGCTTTCTTT.

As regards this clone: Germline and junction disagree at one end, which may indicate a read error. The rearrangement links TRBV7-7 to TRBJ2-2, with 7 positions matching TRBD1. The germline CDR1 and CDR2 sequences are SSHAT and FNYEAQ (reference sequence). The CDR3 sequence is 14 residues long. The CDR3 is CASSSRQGTGELFF. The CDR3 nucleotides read TGTGCTAGCAGTTCACGACAGGGTACCGGGGAGCTGTTTTTT.

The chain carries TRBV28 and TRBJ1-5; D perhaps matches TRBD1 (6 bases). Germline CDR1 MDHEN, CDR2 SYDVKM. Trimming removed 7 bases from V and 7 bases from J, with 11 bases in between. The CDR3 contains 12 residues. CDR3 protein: CASKGGNQPQHF. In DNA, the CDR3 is TGTGCCAGCAAAGGGGGTAACCAGCCCCAGCATTTT.

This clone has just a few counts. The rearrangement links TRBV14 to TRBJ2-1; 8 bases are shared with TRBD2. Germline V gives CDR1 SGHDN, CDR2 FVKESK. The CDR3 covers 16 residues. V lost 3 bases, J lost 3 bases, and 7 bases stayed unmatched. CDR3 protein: CASSHRTSFNYNEQFF. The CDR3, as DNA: TGTGCCAGCAGCCACAGGACTAGCTTTAACTACAATGAGCAGTTCTTC.